Sequencing of this T cell receptor beta chain was carried out in a study of cytomegalovirus exposure and HLA in healthy donors. As concerns this clone: What it recognizes is unknown. An end of the junction differs from the germline gene, which may be a read error.

Both 60 Vbeta primers and 13 Jbeta primers went into the PCR. Libraries were prepared by immunoSEQ multiplex PCR; TCRdb keeps only in-frame clonotypes and omits some of them. The sample carries around 63,000 clones, around 78% recorded once. Study-wide results and caveats: The study found most TCR sequences rare, yet found some public TCRs in many donors. No immune exposure information besides CMV serostatus was available. There were around 160 TCR beta chains listed as cytomegalovirus-associated.

The CDR3 is made up of 14 amino acids. Germline CDR1 SEHNR, CDR2 FQNEAQ (reference sequence). The J gene is TRBJ2-7, the V gene TRBV7-9; possibly TRBD2 for D (6 bases). This sequence was found in a man in his forties or fifties in good health and CMV-seronegative. The sequenced sample was PBMCs. The CDR3 DNA is TGTGCCAGCGCCCGGCGGGGCAGTTCCTTCGAGCAGTACTTC. This encodes CASARRGSSFEQYF.